These 23 T cell receptor beta chains came from one sample sequenced in a study of OX40 agonist ivuxolimab in advanced cancers. Clones were sequenced by immunoSEQ multiplex PCR, and TCRdb holds only the in-frame ones, with some missing. The table records fewer than 25,000 clones, 65% to 90% of them present only once. The specimen comprised CD4+ or CD8+ T cells sorted from blood, sampled in a trial of the OX40 agonist ivuxolimab. The receptor source for this set is an adult with an advanced solid tumor such as melanoma, head and neck, liver or kidney cancer.

The V gene is TRBV7-9, the J gene TRBJ2-5, with 7 bases aligning to TRBD2. The CDR3 sequence is 19 residues long. V trimming: 5 bases; J trimming: 5 bases; junction bases outside the gene matches: 23. Germline CDR1 is SEHNR and CDR2 is FQNEAQ (reference sequence). The CDR3 loop reads CASSTTYGESGGSAETQYF. CDR3 nucleotides: TGTGCCAGCAGCACGACGTACGGGGAGAGTGGCGGGAGTGCGGAGACCCAGTACTTC. Full variable domain (missing parts from reference TRBV7-9 and TRBJ2-5): DTGVSQNPRHKITKRGQNVTFRCDPISEHNRLYWYRQTLGQGPEFLTYFQNEAQLEKSRLLSDRFSAERPKGSFSTLEIQRTEQGDSAMYLCASSTTYGESGGSAETQYFGPGTRLLVL.

The chain links TRBV6-5 to TRBJ2-2; maybe TRBD2 (5 bases). Trimming left V 0 bases short and J 4 bases short, with 9 bases between. The CDR3 has 15 residues. Germline values: CDR1 MNHEY, CDR2 SVGAGI. In DNA, the CDR3 is TGTGCCAGCAGTTACTCGATTGGAGGCACCGGGGAGCTGTTTTTT. Its protein product is CASSYSIGGTGELFF.

This rearrangement joins TRBV4-1 to TRBJ1-1, with a possible D match to TRBD1 (6 bases). From germline, CDR1 is MGHRA and CDR2 YSYEKL. Trimming shortened V by 3 bases and J by 7 bases, and 9 bases separated the two germline ends. The CDR3 has 12 amino acids. The DNA of the CDR3 is TGCGCCAGCAGCCAGGGACACCTTGAAGCTTTCTTT. Protein sequence: CASSQGHLEAFF.

The J gene is TRBJ2-1, the V gene TRBV6-6, with no clear D. The V end lost 0 bases, the J end lost 10 bases, and 7 bases lay between the germline ends. The CDR3 has 12 residues. Germline V gene data show CDR1 as MNHNY and CDR2 as SVGAGI (reference sequence). The CDR3 sequence is CASSYSGKEQFF. The CDR3 DNA reads as TGTGCCAGCAGTTACTCGGGGAAAGAGCAGTTCTTC.

J is TRBJ1-2 and V is TRBV19, with 7 bases identical to TRBD1. The V gene end was trimmed by 4 bases and the J gene end by 4 bases; junction bases not matched to a gene: 6. Per germline, CDR1 LNHDA and CDR2 SQIVND (reference sequence). The CDR3 has 14 amino acids. In DNA form, the CDR3 reads TGTGCCAGTAGTAAGGGACAGATCATCTATGGCTACACCTTC. Encoded protein: CASSKGQIIYGYTF.

The chain uses TRBV29-1 and TRBJ2-2; D not resolved. The CDR3 length is 11 residues. Germline CDR1 is SQVTM and CDR2 is ANQGSEA. The V and J ends lost 7 bases and 5 bases respectively, with 8 bases between them. This CDR3 reads CSGLRTGELFF. CDR3 in DNA: TGCAGCGGCCTAAGAACCGGGGAGCTGTTTTTT.

The chain combines TRBV9 with TRBJ2-4, with D uncertain. Germline values: CDR1 SGDLS, CDR2 YYNGEE. This CDR3 comprises 13 residues. Deletions cut 4 bases from V and 8 bases from J, with 13 bases between. The CDR3 bases are TGTGCCAGCAGCCCCCCGACTTCTCACATTCAGTACTTC. Translating it yields CASSPPTSHIQYF. Combining the CDR3 with reference TRBV9 and TRBJ2-4 gives the whole variable domain DSGVTQTPKHLITATGQRVTLRCSPRSGDLSVYWYQQSLDQGLQFLIQYYNGEERAKGNILERFSAQQFPDLHSELNLSSLELGDSALYFCASSPPTSHIQYFGAGTRLSVL.

This clone was recorded once. This chain joins TRBV7-9 and TRBJ2-7; 9 bases fit TRBD1. Germline CDR1 reads SEHNR; CDR2 reads FQNEAQ (reference sequence). V lost 4 bases, J lost 3 bases, and 7 bases stayed unmatched. The CDR3 totals 15 residues. This chain's CDR3 is CASSSSGQGIYEQYF. The CDR3 DNA reads as TGTGCCAGCAGCTCCTCTGGACAGGGGATCTACGAGCAGTACTTC.

The CDR3 DNA follows: TGTGCCAGCAGTCCGAATTTGGGGGGATATTACAATGAGCAGTTCTTC. Protein: CASSPNLGGYYNEQFF. The chain links TRBV7-2 to TRBJ2-1, with D perhaps TRBD2 (6 bases). The germline gives CDR1 SGHTA, CDR2 FQGNSA. CDR3 length: 16 residues. The V gene lost 6 bases and the J gene lost 4 bases, with 19 bases spanning the gap. The whole variable domain, remainder taken from reference TRBV7-2 and TRBJ2-1, is GAGVSQSPSNKVTEKGKDVELRCDPISGHTALYWYRQSLGQGLEFLIYFQGNSAPDKSGLPSDRFSAERTGGSVSTLTIQRTQQEDSAVYLCASSPNLGGYYNEQFFGPGTRLTVL.

The rearrangement links TRBV27 to TRBJ1-2; no definite D call. Germline-derived CDR1 and CDR2 are MNHEY and SMNVEV (reference sequence). The CDR3 sequence is 15 residues long. V shed 5 bases and J shed 8 bases, with 21 bases lying between them. The CDR3 here is CASSRNEAPFLGYTF. The DNA of the CDR3 is TGTGCCAGCAGTAGAAACGAGGCACCCTTTTTGGGCTACACCTTC.

This rearrangement joins TRBV2 to TRBJ2-5; the match to TRBD1 covers 7 bases. With 6 bases clipped from V and 2 bases from J, the junction kept 6 bases outside the gene matches. The germline V gene has CDR1 SNHLY and CDR2 FYNNEI. The CDR3 is made up of 14 amino acids. The CDR3 protein is CASRTTGIQETQYF. The CDR3 nucleotides are TGTGCCAGCAGAACGACAGGGATTCAAGAGACCCAGTACTTC.

V and J are TRBV27 and TRBJ2-1; D is uncertain. V lost 2 bases, J lost 6 bases, and 8 bases lay in between. CDR3 length: 13 residues. Germline V gene lookup returns CDR1 MNHEY and CDR2 SMNVEV (reference sequence). The CDR3 is CASSLGALNEQFF. The CDR3 DNA reads as TGTGCCAGCAGTTTAGGTGCCCTCAATGAGCAGTTCTTC.

V is TRBV27 and J is TRBJ2-7; tentative D call: TRBD1 (5 bases). Germline CDR1 reads MNHEY; CDR2 reads SMNVEV (reference sequence). The ends were cut back, 5 bases at V and 2 bases at J, with 10 bases in the middle. This CDR3 has 13 residues. The CDR3 sequence is CASSLGPTYEQYF. In nucleotides, the CDR3 is TGTGCCAGCAGTCTGGGGCCTACCTACGAGCAGTACTTC.

This clone was observed once. The genes are TRBV5-1 and TRBJ2-7; D uncertain. The CDR3 length is 14 residues. Trimming stripped 4 bases from V and 0 bases from J, with 11 bases between. Germline V gene lookup returns CDR1 SGHRS and CDR2 YFSETQ. DNA for the CDR3: TGCGCCAGCAGCCCCGGAACCGGCTCCTACGAGCAGTACTTC. Its protein is CASSPGTGSYEQYF.

This clone was seen more than once but under ten times. V and J are TRBV29-1 and TRBJ2-7; 9 bases map to TRBD1. The germline V gene has CDR1 SQVTM and CDR2 ANQGSEA. The CDR3 has 15 residues. Trimming removed 2 bases from V and 4 bases from J; junction bases left unmatched: 9. The CDR3 region is CSVETPGTGQYEQYF. The CDR3 bases are TGCAGCGTTGAAACTCCCGGGACAGGGCAATACGAGCAGTACTTC.

This chain uses TRBV6-5 with TRBJ2-5, with a weak D call TRBD2 (6 bases). Trimming pared 0 bases from V and 5 bases from J, leaving 13 bases between. Germline assignment: CDR1 MNHEY and CDR2 SVGAGI. The CDR3 is 15 residues long. DNA of the CDR3: TGTGCCAGCAGTTACTCGGGCGGGATGGGGGAGACCCAGTACTTC. Its translation is CASSYSGGMGETQYF.

The chain has TRBV13 and TRBJ2-7; TRBD2 matches 9 bases. V shed 6 bases, J shed 3 bases, and the junction held 6 bases outside the gene matches. This CDR3 is 14 amino acids long. Germline CDR1 and CDR2: PRHDT and FYEKMQ (reference sequence). CDR3 region: CASRLSSGSYEQYF. The CDR3 bases are TGTGCCAGCAGGTTGAGTAGCGGGAGCTACGAGCAGTACTTC.

The chain combines TRBV30 with TRBJ1-3; D gene unclear. Germline V lookup: CDR1 GTSNPN, CDR2 SVGIG (reference sequence). The CDR3 is 11 amino acids. Between the trimmed V and J ends, which lost 3 bases and 4 bases, there was a span of 4 bases. CDR3 DNA: TGTGCCTGGAGGCGGGGAAACACCATATATTTT. Amino acids: CAWRRGNTIYF.

The V gene is TRBV7-9, the J gene TRBJ2-1, with D tentatively TRBD1 (5 bases). V was trimmed by 2 bases and J by 9 bases, leaving 5 bases between them. This CDR3 has 11 amino acids. CDR1 is SEHNR and CDR2 is FQNEAQ in the germline V gene (reference sequence). This CDR3 reads CASSLQGEQFF. CDR3 DNA sequence: TGTGCCAGCAGCTTACAGGGTGAGCAGTTCTTC.

The V and J genes are TRBV30 and TRBJ2-7, with TRBD2 matching over 9 bases. The CDR3 runs 12 residues. V dropped 2 bases and J dropped 4; count of bases not matched to a gene: 0. The germline V gene encodes CDR1 GTSNPN and CDR2 SVGIG (reference sequence). The CDR3 reads CAWSTSGYEQYF. The CDR3 nucleotides are TGTGCCTGGAGTACTAGCGGGTACGAGCAGTACTTC.

This clone was seen a few times. This rearrangement joins TRBV4-1 to TRBJ2-7; 7 bases match TRBD1. The germline gives CDR1 MGHRA, CDR2 YSYEKL. Trimming removed 1 base from V and 3 bases from J; junction bases left unmatched: 6. The CDR3 extends over 15 amino acids. The CDR3 spells CASSQVSQGVYEQYF. CDR3 bases: TGCGCCAGCAGCCAAGTTTCTCAGGGGGTCTACGAGCAGTACTTC.

The chain joins TRBV2 to TRBJ2-2, with D maybe TRBD2 (5 bases). The germline V gene encodes CDR1 SNHLY and CDR2 FYNNEI. The CDR3 runs to 15 residues. The V end was cut by 3 bases, the J end by 3 bases, with 11 bases between. The CDR3 sequence: CASSEGVTDTGELFF. As DNA, the CDR3 is TGTGCCAGCAGTGAGGGAGTAACGGACACCGGGGAGCTGTTTTTT.

The chain carries TRBV27 and TRBJ2-7, with a tentative D call TRBD2 (6 bases). The CDR3 contains 15 residues. CDR1 is MNHEY and CDR2 is SMNVEV in the germline V gene (reference sequence). Trimming pared 5 bases from V and 4 bases from J, leaving 18 bases between. CDR3: CASSPFLNSGYEQYF. In DNA, the CDR3 is TGTGCCAGCAGTCCCTTTTTGAATAGCGGTTACGAGCAGTACTTC.